This T cell receptor (beta chain) emerged from a study of blood T cell repertoires in COVID-19. Looking at the study overall: Sample material is recorded as cDNA or gDNA derived from T cells, B-cell-depleted T cells, or PBMCs.

The CDR3 totals 14 residues. Germline trimming cut 5 bases from V and 8 bases from J; bases unmatched to any gene: 6. CDR1 MNHEY and CDR2 SVGAGI come from the germline V gene. Methods used by the authors: Estimation of nucleated cell counts relied on the amplification of reference gene primers. The table came from immunoSEQ multiplex PCR; TCRdb's copy has only in-frame clones and leaves some out. The DNA gave D and trimming, while V, J and clone size come from that table. The repertoire holds under 200,000 clones, with roughly 85% as singletons. Those who participated ranged in age from about 18 to 89 years and resided in about two dozen US areas.

The chain carries TRBV6-5 and TRBJ1-2; TRBD1 aligns across 12 bases. Sequences were obtained from PBMCs or T cells enriched from blood (not recorded which). The receptor comes from a woman in her 70s in a cohort exposed to, infected with or recovered from COVID-19 (not recorded which). The CDR3 DNA sequence: TGTGCCAGCAGTACTGGGACAGGGGGCAGAGGCTACACCTTC. It specifies CASSTGTGGRGYTF.